These 6 T cell receptor beta chains were all obtained from the same sample, sequenced in a study of cytomegalovirus exposure and HLA in healthy donors. The PCR was carried out with 60 Vbeta primers and 13 Jbeta primers. Repertoires were generated with immunoSEQ multiplex PCR, while TCRdb's copy carries only in-frame clones and drops some. The listing records 100,000 to 150,000 clones. The sequenced sample consisted of PBMCs. Receptor source: a woman aged 40 to 55 in good health and CMV-seronegative.

This sequence joins TRBV4-3 and TRBJ1-1; possibly TRBD1 for D (6 bases). This CDR3 spans 13 amino acids. The V end lost 0 bases, the J end lost 9 bases, and 11 bases lay between the germline ends. In germline, CDR1 is LGHNA, CDR2 YSLEER. As DNA, the CDR3 is TGCGCCAGCAGCCAAGAAGGGGGAGGGCAAGCTTTCTTT. Translation gives CASSQEGGGQAFF.

Measured by frequency, this clone is medium-sized. The genes are TRBV28 and TRBJ1-5; maybe TRBD1 (5 bases). The germline CDR1 and CDR2 sequences are MDHEN and SYDVKM. V lost 8 bases, J lost 5 bases, and 16 bases lay in between. The CDR3 runs 14 residues. DNA of the CDR3: TGTGCCAGCCTAATAGCGGGGGAGTATCAGCCCCAGCATTTT. This translates into CASLIAGEYQPQHF.

The rearrangement joins TRBV7-9 to TRBJ2-6; maybe TRBD1 (5 bases). The V end was cut by 3 bases, the J end by 0 bases, with 15 bases between. The germline gives CDR1 SEHNR, CDR2 FQNEAQ (reference sequence). The length of the CDR3 is 18 residues. The CDR3 loop reads CASSFFAGFSSGANVLTF. The DNA of the CDR3 is TGTGCCAGCAGCTTTTTTGCAGGGTTTAGCTCTGGGGCCAACGTCCTGACTTTC.

The chain carries TRBV7-3 and TRBJ2-5; 9 nucleotides align to TRBD2. The length of the CDR3 is 14 residues. The V gene's germline CDR1 is SGHTA and CDR2 FQGTGA. With V trimmed by 5 bases and J by 4 bases, 5 bases remained unmatched. The CDR3 protein is CASSKGLAAETQYF. CDR3 in DNA: TGTGCCAGCAGCAAGGGACTAGCAGCAGAGACCCAGTACTTC.

The rearrangement links TRBV28 to TRBJ2-7; D perhaps matches TRBD1 (6 bases). This CDR3 has 14 residues. Germline V gene data show CDR1 as MDHEN and CDR2 as SYDVKM. V lost 3 bases, J lost 2 bases, and 11 bases lay in between. CDR3 amino acids: CASSFGDTTYEQYF. The CDR3 DNA follows: TGTGCCAGCAGTTTTGGGGACACGACCTACGAGCAGTACTTC.

The V and J genes are TRBV7-2 and TRBJ2-7, with D possibly matching TRBD2 (6 bases). The CDR3 extends over 13 amino acids. Germline V gene lookup returns CDR1 SGHTA and CDR2 FQGNSA. Trimming took off 0 bases at V and 5 bases at J, with 8 bases between the two ends. For the CDR3, the DNA is TGTGCCAGCAGCTTAGCGCGGGGAAACGAGCAGTACTTC. Encoded protein: CASSLARGNEQYF.